Below, 21 T cell receptor beta chains from the same sample are listed, as sequenced in a study of technical replicates of blood from a few donors. The table came from immunoSEQ multiplex PCR; TCRdb's copy has only in-frame clones and leaves some out. This table has tens of thousands of clones, around 97% appearing once. The sequenced sample consisted of T cells isolated from PBMCs. Every receptor here comes from a human donor in good health.

The chain joins TRBV5-6 to TRBJ1-2; possible D gene TRBD1, 6 bases. The CDR3 spans 12 residues. The germline gives CDR1 SGHDT, CDR2 YYEEEE. Deletions cut 4 bases from V and 10 bases from J, with 14 bases between. This chain's CDR3 is CASSIQGKVYTF. CDR3 nucleotides: TGTGCCAGCAGCATACAGGGAAAGGTCTACACCTTC.

This chain connects TRBV6-5 to TRBJ1-2, with D perhaps matching TRBD1 (6 bases). Germline values: CDR1 MNHEY, CDR2 SVGAGI. V was pared by 5 bases and J by 0 bases, with 13 bases between. The CDR3 extends over 15 amino acids. The CDR3 nucleotides are TGTGCCAGCAGTAAACAGGGCCCCGCTAACTATGGCTACACCTTC. Residues: CASSKQGPANYGYTF.

The chain carries TRBV28 and TRBJ1-6; weak D call: TRBD1 (5 bases). The CDR3 covers 12 residues. The germline V and J ends were trimmed by 11 bases and 10 bases, with 15 bases remaining between them. Germline CDR1 is MDHEN and CDR2 is SYDVKM. The CDR3 region is CASGQGPSPLHF. In nucleotides, the CDR3 is TGTGCCTCCGGGCAGGGCCCCTCACCCCTCCACTTT.

The chain is built from TRBV7-6 and TRBJ2-7, with 7 bases identical to TRBD1. The J segment lost 2 bases and the V segment lost 1 base, leaving 2 bases of the junction unmatched. Germline CDR1 is SGHVS and CDR2 is FNYEAQ. The CDR3 extends over 14 amino acids. The CDR3 DNA follows: TGTGCCAGCAGCTTAGATACAGGGGCCTACGAGCAGTACTTC. This encodes CASSLDTGAYEQYF. The complete variable domain, with remaining parts taken from reference TRBV7-6 and TRBJ2-7, reads GAGVSQSPRYKVTKRGQDVALRCDPISGHVSLYWYRQALGQGPEFLTYFNYEAQQDKSGLPNDRFSAERPEGSISTLTIQRTEQRDSAMYRCASSLDTGAYEQYFGPGTRLTVT.

The chain links TRBV4-1 to TRBJ2-7; possible D gene TRBD2, 6 bases. Germline CDR1 MGHRA, CDR2 YSYEKL. CDR3 length: 17 amino acids. V lost 4 bases, J lost 3 bases, and 22 bases lay in between. This chain's CDR3 is CASSPGPGEGVDYEQYF. CDR3 coding DNA: TGCGCCAGCAGCCCTGGTCCGGGAGAAGGGGTTGACTACGAGCAGTACTTC.

The chain uses TRBV7-9 and TRBJ1-2; 8 bases map to TRBD1. CDR1 and CDR2 from the germline V gene are SEHNR and FQNEAQ (reference sequence). The CDR3 contains 12 residues. The V and J ends lost 6 bases and 6 bases, in that order; junction bases with no gene match: 3. Here the CDR3 DNA reads TGTGCCAGCAGTTTGACAGGGGATGGCTACACCTTC. It translates to CASSLTGDGYTF.

This chain's CDR3 is CASKPGQGPYYGYTF. CDR3 in DNA: TGTGCCAGCAAGCCGGGACAGGGTCCCTACTATGGCTACACCTTC. The chain combines TRBV6-1 with TRBJ1-2; the match to TRBD1 covers 9 bases. The CDR3 length is 15 residues. V lost 7 bases to trimming and J lost 3 bases; unmatched junction nucleotides: 9. CDR1 and CDR2 from the germline V gene are MNHNS and SASEGT.

This CDR3 is CSVEDQQNSNQPQHF. CDR3 bases: TGCAGCGTTGAAGACCAACAGAATAGCAATCAGCCCCAGCATTTT. The rearrangement links TRBV29-1 to TRBJ1-5, with unresolved D. The CDR3 runs 15 residues. Per the germline V gene, CDR1 is SQVTM and CDR2 is ANQGSEA. Trimming pared 0 bases from V and 0 bases from J, leaving 9 bases between. The full variable domain, with the rest looked up from reference TRBV29-1 and TRBJ1-5, is SAVISQKPSRDICQRGTSLTIQCQVDSQVTMMFWYRQQPGQSLTLIATANQGSEATYESGFVIDKFPISRPNLTFSTLTVSNMSPEDSSIYLCSVEDQQNSNQPQHFGDGTRLSIL.

This chain connects TRBV4-1 to TRBJ1-5; D gene uncertain. The CDR3 extends over 17 amino acids. V was shortened by 1 base and J by 6 bases, with 19 bases between the two germline ends. CDR1 is MGHRA, CDR2 YSYEKL, per germline. CDR3 nucleotide sequence: TGCGCCAGCAGCCAAGTATGGGCAGGAGGGATGAGTCAGCCCCAGCATTTT. Protein: CASSQVWAGGMSQPQHF.

This chain joins TRBV7-2 and TRBJ1-5; D is perhaps TRBD1 (5 bases). This CDR3 comprises 15 residues. The V end lost 1 base, the J end lost 7 bases, and 14 bases lay between the germline ends. Germline V gene lookup returns CDR1 SGHTA and CDR2 FQGNSA. Here the CDR3 reads CASSLERQGGQPQHF. The CDR3 bases are TGTGCCAGCAGCTTAGAGAGGCAGGGAGGCCAGCCCCAGCATTTT.

The chain carries TRBV10-1 and TRBJ2-3, with D possibly being TRBD1 (6 bases). The CDR3 covers 15 residues. Between the trimmed V and J ends, which lost 5 bases and 2 bases, there was a span of 14 bases. Germline CDR1 WNHNN, CDR2 SYGVQD (reference sequence). The chain's CDR3 is CASSSGRQATDTQYF. The CDR3 DNA is TGCGCCAGCAGTAGTGGAAGACAGGCCACAGATACGCAGTATTTT.

The rearrangement links TRBV11-2 to TRBJ2-7, with 10 bases identical to TRBD2. Trimming cost V 1 base and J 3 bases; bases outside gene matches: 6. The germline gives CDR1 SGHAT, CDR2 FQNNGV. The CDR3 totals 16 residues. Written as DNA, the CDR3 is TGTGCCAGCAGCTTAGCTAGCGGGAGAGTACACTACGAGCAGTACTTC. It codes for CASSLASGRVHYEQYF. The variable domain in full, with the rest retrieved from reference TRBV11-2 and TRBJ2-7, is EAGVAQSPRYKIIEKRQSVAFWCNPISGHATLYWYQQILGQGPKLLIQFQNNGVVDDSQLPKDRFSAERLKGVDSTLKIQPAKLEDSAVYLCASSLASGRVHYEQYFGPGTRLTVT.

In its sample, this clone was seen once. V is TRBV5-6 and J is TRBJ2-7; TRBD1 agrees at 8 bases. Germline V gene sequence: CDR1 SGHDT, CDR2 YYEEEE. This CDR3 has 14 amino acids. J gave up 2 bases and V 4 bases, and 5 bases lay outside the gene matches. CDR3 DNA: TGTGCCAGCAGCCTCGGGACAGGTACCTACGAGCAGTACTTC. Its translation: CASSLGTGTYEQYF.

This chain uses TRBV5-1 with TRBJ2-7, with a possible D match to TRBD2 (7 bases). The CDR3 extends over 14 amino acids. The germline V and J ends were trimmed by 4 bases and 5 bases, with 16 bases remaining between them. Germline V lookup: CDR1 SGHRS, CDR2 YFSETQ. CDR3 sequence (DNA): TGCGCCAGCAGCCCCAATGGGGGGGCCCACGAGCAGTACTTC. Protein product: CASSPNGGAHEQYF.

This clone has only one observation. This rearrangement joins TRBV7-6 to TRBJ2-3; 7 bases match TRBD2. The CDR3 consists of 16 residues. The V gene end was trimmed by 0 bases and the J gene end by 0 bases; junction bases not matched to a gene: 3. Germline V lookup: CDR1 SGHVS, CDR2 FNYEAQ. CDR3: CASSLAASGSTDTQYF. CDR3 coding DNA: TGTGCCAGCAGCTTAGCGGCTAGCGGCAGCACAGATACGCAGTATTTT.

This clone was seen once. V usage is TRBV12-5 and J usage is TRBJ2-1; the D is unclear. This CDR3 comprises 12 residues. Trimming shortened V by 4 bases and J by 7 bases, and 8 bases separated the two germline ends. Germline assignment: CDR1 LGHNT and CDR2 FRNRAP. The CDR3 region has the DNA TGTGCTAGTGGTTCCCCTCAGAATGAGCAGTTCTTC. The encoded protein is CASGSPQNEQFF.

The CDR3 DNA follows: TGTGCCAGCAGCTCCTCCCCTGGACACAACTACGAGCAGTACTTC. This sequence encodes CASSSSPGHNYEQYF. This chain connects TRBV7-9 to TRBJ2-7; possibly TRBD1 for D (5 bases). The V and J ends lost 4 bases and 3 bases respectively, with 16 bases between them. CDR3 length: 15 amino acids. CDR1 is SEHNR and CDR2 is FQNEAQ in the germline V gene (reference sequence).

The chain joins TRBV28 to TRBJ2-1, with 7 nucleotides matching TRBD2. The CDR3 covers 13 residues. CDR1 is MDHEN and CDR2 is SYDVKM in the germline V gene. Trimming at V came to 7 bases and at J to 11 bases, leaving 11 bases not matched to a gene. This chain's CDR3 is CASTPGTKTQQFF. CDR3 nucleotides: TGTGCCAGCACCCCCGGGACTAAGACCCAGCAGTTCTTC.

The gene calls are TRBV21-1 and TRBJ2-3; the D segment call TRBD2 is taken from the table without a DNA check. TRBV21-1 is annotated as a pseudogene. This CDR3 comprises 20 residues. The CDR3: CASSNRVGLAGVPLTDTQYF. CDR3 coding DNA: TGTGCCAGCAGCAACAGGGTCGGACTAGCGGGAGTCCCCTTAACCGATACGCAGTATTTT.

The J gene is TRBJ2-5, the V gene TRBV10-2, with TRBD2 as a possible D gene (7 bases). The V end was cut by 4 bases, the J end by 4 bases, with 22 bases between. Per the germline V gene, CDR1 is WSHSY and CDR2 is SAAADI. The CDR3 is made up of 17 amino acids. DNA for the CDR3: TGCGCCAGCAGTGGTGAGGAGGGAGGGGGGCTCGTAGAGACCCAGTACTTC. Amino acids: CASSGEEGGGLVETQYF.

J is TRBJ1-1 and V is TRBV7-3; D ambiguous. The CDR3 sequence is 15 residues long. Trimming removed 3 bases at V and 2 bases at J, with 13 bases between. The germline gives CDR1 SGHTA, CDR2 FQGTGA. Here the CDR3 DNA reads TGTGCCAGCAGCTTCGGAGGCACAGACAACACTGAAGCTTTCTTT. It encodes CASSFGGTDNTEAFF.